This T cell receptor beta chain was recovered during a study of vaccination effects on CD4 cells after COVID-19. Trimming removed 3 bases at V and 2 bases at J, with 10 bases between. The CDR3 has 13 residues. Germline V gene lookup returns CDR1 GTSNPN and CDR2 SVGIG (reference sequence). As concerns this clone: As yet, its antigen is unknown.

Only in-frame clones appear in the TCRdb table, and some are missing; sequencing was by immunoSEQ multiplex PCR. Of 35,000 to 50,000 clones in the sample, around 81% were seen once. After expansion with viral peptide pools in the ViraFEST assay, antigen-specific CD4+ T cells were sequenced. Isolation of CD4+ T cells took place after approximately 10 days of culture. Vaccinated participants had no history of SARS-CoV-2 infection and tested negative for nucleocapsid antibodies. The TCR comes from a human donor who received a COVID-19 vaccine. The rearrangement links TRBV30 to TRBJ1-2; no definite D call. The material sequenced was CD4+ T cells from PBMCs cultured with SARS-CoV-2 spike peptides, taken before COVID-19 vaccination. The CDR3: CAWSGLRNYGYTF. CDR3 nucleotides: TGTGCCTGGAGCGGGCTTCGGAACTATGGCTACACCTTC.